These 25 T cell receptor beta chains originate from one sample sequenced in a study of cytomegalovirus exposure and HLA in healthy donors. PCR employed 60 Vbeta and 13 Jbeta primers. The data were produced by immunoSEQ multiplex PCR, yet TCRdb's version contains in-frame clones alone and is incomplete. The sample includes over 110,000 clones, 78% of them seen just once. Input material: PBMCs. These receptors were obtained from a woman in her 40s in good health and CMV-seropositive.

The rearrangement joins TRBV7-6 to TRBJ2-5; 9 nucleotides match TRBD2. The germline gives CDR1 SGHVS, CDR2 FNYEAQ. The trim removed 1 base at V and 5 bases at J, leaving 11 bases unmatched. The CDR3 loop spans 17 amino acids. CDR3 sequence (DNA): TGTGCCAGCAGCTTAGGGGCTAGCGGGGTTATTGCGGAGACCCAGTACTTC. This encodes CASSLGASGVIAETQYF.

This clone was seen only once. The chain recombines TRBV18 with TRBJ2-1; 10 nucleotides agree with TRBD2. This CDR3 region has 13 residues. Germline trimming cut 5 bases from V and 8 bases from J; bases unmatched to any gene: 3. Germline loops: CDR1 KGHSH, CDR2 LQKENI. The CDR3: CASSGGLADEQFF. The CDR3 region has the DNA TGTGCCAGCTCAGGAGGACTAGCGGATGAGCAGTTCTTC.

This clone showed up just a few times. CDR3 region: CASSPGQGTYEQYF. DNA of the CDR3: TGTGCCAGCAGTCCGGGACAGGGCACCTACGAGCAGTACTTC. The chain carries TRBV27 and TRBJ2-7, with TRBD1 matching 9 bases. The CDR3 covers 14 residues. V gave up 5 bases and J gave up 2 bases; unmatched junction bases: 4. CDR1 and CDR2 (germline): MNHEY, SMNVEV (reference sequence).

V and J are TRBV4-1 and TRBJ1-2; tentatively, D is TRBD1 (5 bases). Germline lookup yields CDR1 MGHRA and CDR2 YSYEKL. This CDR3 has 16 residues. V was shortened by 0 bases and J by 4 bases, with 15 bases between the two germline ends. This chain's CDR3 is CASSQEHRNAAYGYTF. The CDR3 DNA reads as TGCGCCAGCAGCCAAGAGCACAGGAATGCTGCCTATGGCTACACCTTC.

The V gene is TRBV6-5, the J gene TRBJ2-3, with 8 nucleotides matching TRBD2. The CDR3 extends over 15 amino acids. Germline V gene data show CDR1 as MNHEY and CDR2 as SVGAGI. V was clipped by 5 bases and J by 5 bases; unmatched bases: 9. CDR3 bases: TGTGCCAGCAGTCTACTAGCGGAACAAAGAGATACGCAGTATTTT. It translates to CASSLLAEQRDTQYF.

This clone was detected only once. This rearrangement joins TRBV7-3 to TRBJ2-2; possible D gene TRBD1, 6 bases. Germline CDR1 reads SGHTA; CDR2 reads FQGTGA. This CDR3 comprises 16 residues. V was clipped by 1 base and J by 2 bases, with 11 bases between them. CDR3 nucleotides: TGTGCCAGCAGCTTAATGGGGACACCTAACACCGGGGAGCTGTTTTTT. This codes for CASSLMGTPNTGELFF.

This clone was observed a few times. J is TRBJ1-1 and V is TRBV6-6; D not resolved. The V gene's germline CDR1 is MNHNY and CDR2 SVGAGI (reference sequence). V was shortened by 1 base and J by 7 bases, with 7 bases between the two germline ends. The CDR3 covers 12 residues. The CDR3 DNA reads as TGTGCCAGCAGTTACTTCGCAGATGAAGCTTTCTTT. Amino acid sequence: CASSYFADEAFF.

This clone was seen a single time. The gene calls are TRBV5-6 and TRBJ1-3; D is uncertain. Trimming took 5 bases from V and 9 from J, leaving 27 bases between them. There are 17 residues in the CDR3. The germline gives CDR1 SGHDT, CDR2 YYEEEE. The CDR3 here is CASSLFSGSGLLFTIYF. CDR3 nucleotides: TGTGCCAGCAGTCTTTTCTCGGGATCCGGACTCTTATTCACCATATATTTT.

The V call is TRBV6-4, the J call TRBJ2-3, with 10 bases fitting TRBD1. Germline CDR1 MRHNA, CDR2 SNTAGT. CDR3 size: 13 residues. The V and J ends lost 9 bases and 5 bases, in that order; junction bases with no gene match: 5. The CDR3 spells CASGTGDGDTQYF. DNA of the CDR3: TGTGCCAGTGGGACAGGGGACGGAGATACGCAGTATTTT.

The rearrangement uses TRBV5-1 and TRBJ2-2; tentatively, D is TRBD2 (6 bases). CDR1 and CDR2 (germline): SGHRS, YFSETQ. The CDR3 is 16 residues long. V was shortened by 6 bases and J by 3 bases, with 18 bases between the two germline ends. CDR3 amino acids: CASTLRGTGDTGELFF. CDR3 in DNA: TGCGCCAGCACCCTTCGGGGGACGGGTGACACCGGGGAGCTGTTTTTT.

The chain links TRBV9 to TRBJ2-1, with 7 bases that match TRBD2. The germline CDR1 and CDR2 sequences are SGDLS and YYNGEE. The V gene end was trimmed by 4 bases and the J gene end by 7 bases; junction bases not matched to a gene: 8. This CDR3 comprises 14 residues. For the CDR3, the DNA is TGTGCCAGCAGCCCCTGGGGGGGGTGGAATGAGCAGTTCTTC. This codes for CASSPWGGWNEQFF.

The J gene is TRBJ1-5, the V gene TRBV29-1; 7 nucleotides align to TRBD1. CDR3 length: 13 amino acids. Germline loops: CDR1 SQVTM, CDR2 ANQGSEA. Here the CDR3 DNA reads TGCAGTGTACAGGGGTCTCGCAATCAGCCCCAGCATTTT. Translating it yields CSVQGSRNQPQHF.

This clone was observed a single time. V and J are TRBV18 and TRBJ1-3, with 8 bases identical to TRBD1. Germline CDR1 is KGHSH and CDR2 is LQKENI. V was pared by 6 bases and J by 4 bases, with 23 bases of the junction left unmatched. This CDR3 is built from 20 residues. This CDR3 reads CASSKVYSTGDFGAGNTIYF. In DNA, the CDR3 is TGTGCCAGCTCCAAAGTCTACTCGACAGGGGATTTCGGAGCCGGAAACACCATATATTTT.

V is TRBV10-3 and J is TRBJ2-1; a weak D match, TRBD1 (6 bases). This CDR3 contains 14 residues. With 3 bases removed from V and 3 bases from J, the gap between germline ends came to 9 bases. Germline values: CDR1 ENHRY, CDR2 SYGVKD. The CDR3: CAISDRDIYNEQFF. DNA for the CDR3: TGTGCCATCAGTGACCGGGACATCTACAATGAGCAGTTCTTC.

The V call is TRBV7-2, the J call TRBJ1-1; tentatively, D is TRBD1 (6 bases). The V gene lost 2 bases and the J gene lost 4 bases, with 11 bases spanning the gap. Germline CDR1 and CDR2: SGHTA and FQGNSA. The CDR3 length is 14 residues. CDR3 nucleotides: TGTGCCAGCAGCTTATTTGGGGGCGGCACTGAAGCTTTCTTT. It codes for CASSLFGGGTEAFF.

Here the CDR3 reads CASSWGLAGGYEQYF. The CDR3 region has the DNA TGCGCCAGCAGCTGGGGACTAGCGGGGGGCTACGAGCAGTACTTC. This chain connects TRBV4-1 to TRBJ2-7; 15 nucleotides agree with TRBD2. CDR3 length: 15 residues. Germline V CDR1 and CDR2: MGHRA, YSYEKL. V was clipped by 5 bases and J by 3 bases; unmatched bases: 2.

The chain carries TRBV5-1 and TRBJ2-1, with TRBD2 matching 12 bases. The CDR3 totals 15 residues. Germline V lookup: CDR1 SGHRS, CDR2 YFSETQ. The V and J ends lost 0 bases and 9 bases, in that order; junction bases with no gene match: 4. The CDR3 spells CASSLASGRAGEQFF. The CDR3 DNA follows: TGCGCCAGCAGCTTGGCTAGCGGGAGGGCCGGTGAGCAGTTCTTC. Filled out from reference TRBV5-1 and TRBJ2-1, the complete variable domain reads KAGVTQTPRYLIKTRGQQVTLSCSPISGHRSVSWYQQTPGQGLQFLFEYFSETQRNKGNFPGRFSGRQFSNSRSEMNVSTLELGDSALYLCASSLASGRAGEQFFGPGTRLTVL.

The chain is built from TRBV5-1 and TRBJ2-5; possible D gene TRBD1, 5 bases. Germline lookup yields CDR1 SGHRS and CDR2 YFSETQ. V lost 0 bases to trimming and J lost 4 bases, with 13 bases between them. The CDR3 extends over 15 amino acids. The CDR3 loop reads CASSLGSGFGETQYF. CDR3 DNA: TGCGCCAGCAGCTTGGGGTCAGGGTTCGGAGAGACCCAGTACTTC.

The count of this clone is one. The chain has TRBV23-1 and TRBJ2-7, with D possibly TRBD1 on 6 matching bases. TRBV23-1 is recorded as an ORF, its role being uncertain. V lost 8 bases to trimming and J lost 5 bases, with 28 bases between them. The CDR3 sequence is 17 residues long. CDR3 protein: CASPVSDSGHSLDEQYF. As DNA, the CDR3 is TGCGCCAGCCCAGTCAGTGATTCGGGACATTCTCTGGACGAGCAGTACTTC.

V gene TRBV4-2 combines with J gene TRBJ1-5; TRBD1 matches 7 bases. The germline V gene has CDR1 LGHNA and CDR2 YNFKEQ. The trim removed 0 bases at V and 6 bases at J, leaving 14 bases unmatched. The CDR3 consists of 18 residues. In DNA, the CDR3 is TGTGCCAGCAGCCAAGATCTGGCCGGACAGGTCTTGGGTCAGCCCCAGCATTTT. It encodes CASSQDLAGQVLGQPQHF.

The chain couples TRBV2 to TRBJ2-2; D not certain. The length of the CDR3 is 13 residues. Per germline, CDR1 SNHLY and CDR2 FYNNEI. V lost 8 bases to trimming and J lost 2 bases, with 9 bases between them. CDR3 residues: CASRPENTGELFF. DNA of the CDR3: TGTGCCAGCCGCCCAGAAAACACCGGGGAGCTGTTTTTT.

Remarks on this clone: Compared with germline, one end of the junction differs, possibly owing to a read error. This chain joins TRBV7-7 and TRBJ2-5; no clear D. In germline, CDR1 is SSHAT, CDR2 FNYEAQ (reference sequence). This CDR3 is 13 amino acids long. The DNA for the CDR3 is TGTGCTAGCAGCTTAATGGAGCAAGAGACCCAGTACTTC. Translated: CASSLMEQETQYF.

This clone showed up just a few times. V is TRBV27 and J is TRBJ2-1; TRBD2 aligns across 8 bases. This CDR3 region has 15 residues. The germline gives CDR1 MNHEY, CDR2 SMNVEV (reference sequence). The J segment lost 11 bases and the V segment lost 7 bases, leaving 16 bases of the junction unmatched. CDR3 protein: CASTPASGSRSKQFF. DNA for the CDR3: TGTGCCAGCACCCCGGCGAGCGGGAGTCGGTCGAAGCAGTTCTTC.

The chain combines TRBV28 with TRBJ1-5; 11 bases match TRBD1. Germline V gene data show CDR1 as MDHEN and CDR2 as SYDVKM. The CDR3 runs to 16 residues. V lost 3 bases to trimming and J lost 6 bases; unmatched junction nucleotides: 7. The CDR3 DNA reads as TGTGCCAGCAGTTTGGGGGGGACAGGGGGAATTCAGCCCCAGCATTTT. It specifies CASSLGGTGGIQPQHF.

This clone showed up just a few times. The genes are TRBV7-2 and TRBJ1-6; 9 bases are a match to TRBD1. J lost 10 bases, V lost 2 bases, and 3 bases had no gene match. The length of the CDR3 is 14 residues. Looked up from germline, CDR1 is SGHTA and CDR2 is FQGNSA. This chain's CDR3 is CASSLTGGESPLHF. CDR3 in DNA: TGTGCCAGCAGCTTAACAGGGGGCGAATCACCCCTCCACTTT.